The rows below give T cell receptor beta chains drawn from one sample of a study of prognosis after radiotherapy for stage I lung cancer. TCRdb recomputed calls from the multiplex PCR reads with MiXCR, one row per CDR3 protein. Found here are roughly 38,000 distinct CDR3 sequences, less than 25% of them singletons; the top ten hold less than 30%. The starting material was PBMCs, obtained before or after stereotactic body radiation therapy (not recorded which). These receptors were obtained from a donor over 45 with non-small cell lung cancer. Both conserved end residues are part of each CDR3. D genes are given only for firm matches. A clone size is listed for some rows: how often the clone was seen (once, few, many), or a class if it is expanded.

d_call	clone_size	v_call	j_call	cdr3_aa	cdr3_nt
TRBD2	many	TRBV5-6	TRBJ2-4	CASSSRGRLAGNIQYF	TGTGCCAGCAGTTCGAGAGGGAGACTAGCTGGCAACATTCAGTACTTC
NA	once	TRBV7-3	TRBJ2-2	CASSSRWAGELFF	TGTGCCAGCAGCTCAAGGTGGGCCGGGGAGCTGTTTTTT
NA	many	TRBV20-1	TRBJ1-5	CSASNSQYQPQHF	TGCAGTGCTAGCAACAGCCAGTATCAGCCCCAGCATTTT
TRBD1	many	TRBV30	TRBJ2-1	CARDRGPNEQFF	TGTGCCCGGGACAGGGGGCCCAATGAGCAGTTCTTC
NA	many	TRBV12-3/TRBV12-4	TRBJ2-1	CASSLRGVSYNEQFF	TGTGCCAGCAGCCTTAGGGGAGTATCCTACAATGAGCAGTTCTTC
NA	medium-sized	TRBV28	TRBJ2-7	CASSRAPLYEQYF	TGTGCCAGCAGCCGAGCCCCCTTGTACGAGCAGTACTTC
TRBD1	many	TRBV15	TRBJ1-1	CATSRRQGNTEAFF	TGTGCCACCAGCCGGAGACAGGGGAACACTGAAGCTTTCTTT
TRBD1	many	TRBV27	TRBJ2-1	CASRPTGHNEQFF	TGTGCCAGCAGACCGACAGGGCACAATGAGCAGTTCTTC
NA	medium-sized	TRBV5-1	TRBJ1-4	CASSPTRPANEKLFF	TGCGCCAGCAGCCCCACCCGCCCGGCTAATGAAAAACTGTTTTTT
NA	many	TRBV5-1	TRBJ1-6	CASSLGVGVVASPLHF	TGCGCCAGCAGCTTGGGGGTAGGGGTCGTAGCCTCACCCCTCCACTTT
NA	many	TRBV3-1	TRBJ1-1	CASSQGWLNTEAFF	TGTGCCAGCAGCCAAGGTTGGTTAAACACTGAAGCTTTCTTT
NA	many	TRBV5-4	TRBJ2-1	CASSGPASYNEQFF	TGTGCCAGCAGTGGGCCCGCCTCCTACAATGAGCAGTTCTTC
NA	many	TRBV19	TRBJ1-2	CASSRTTGTTYGYTF	TGTGCCAGTAGTCGTACGACAGGAACCACCTATGGCTACACCTTC
NA	many	TRBV28	TRBJ2-5	CASSPEAWETQYF	TGTGCCAGCAGCCCCGAGGCTTGGGAGACCCAGTACTTC
NA	NA	TRBV20-1	TRBJ1-5	CSAIDLADSNQPQHF	TGCAGTGCTATAGATTTGGCCGATAGTAATCAGCCCCAGCATTTT
NA	many	TRBV12-3/TRBV12-4	TRBJ1-1	CASSPVQGTEAFF	TGTGCCAGCAGCCCAGTTCAGGGCACTGAAGCTTTCTTT
TRBD2	NA	TRBV30	TRBJ2-1	CAWRTSGSRLNSYNEQFF	TGTGCCTGGAGGACTAGCGGGAGTCGTTTAAACTCCTACAATGAGCAGTTCTTC
NA	many	TRBV12-3/TRBV12-4	TRBJ2-3	CASSFGADTQYF	TGTGCCAGCAGTTTCGGCGCAGATACGCAGTATTTT
TRBD2	many	TRBV6-1	TRBJ2-2	CASSGSGRVLSGELFF	TGTGCCAGCAGTGGCAGTGGGAGGGTTTTGAGCGGGGAGCTGTTTTTT
NA	many	TRBV4-2	TRBJ1-6	CASSPSHRQANSPLHF	TGTGCCAGCAGCCCCTCACACCGACAGGCGAATTCACCCCTCCACTTT
NA	many	TRBV7-3	TRBJ1-1	CASSLGEGEAFF	TGTGCCAGCAGCTTAGGGGAGGGTGAAGCTTTCTTT
TRBD2	many	TRBV5-1	TRBJ2-3	CASHSTRGAGTDTQYF	TGCGCCAGCCACTCTACGCGGGGGGCCGGCACAGATACGCAGTATTTT
NA	many	TRBV5-1	TRBJ2-5	CASSHPQQGAETQYF	TGCGCCAGCAGCCACCCTCAACAGGGAGCAGAGACCCAGTACTTC
NA	NA	TRBV6-2/TRBV6-3	TRBJ1-1	CASRIQDNTEAFF	TGTGCCAGCAGGATACAGGATAACACTGAAGCTTTCTTT
TRBD1	many	TRBV7-2	TRBJ2-5	CASSQDRAQETQYF	TGTGCCAGCAGCCAGGACAGGGCCCAAGAGACCCAGTACTTC
TRBD1	medium-sized	TRBV27	TRBJ1-2	CASRQGRGQGYGYTF	TGTGCCAGCAGACAGGGCAGGGGGCAAGGGTATGGCTACACCTTC
TRBD2	many	TRBV4-2	TRBJ2-1	CASSPWTSAYNEQFF	TGTGCCAGCAGCCCTTGGACTAGCGCCTACAATGAGCAGTTCTTC
NA	many	TRBV18	TRBJ1-2	CASSPPGVNYGYTF	TGTGCCAGCTCACCTCCGGGGGTCAACTATGGCTACACCTTC
NA	many	TRBV20-1	TRBJ2-7	CSAPNRATAEQYF	TGCAGTGCTCCCAATAGGGCTACAGCCGAGCAGTACTTC
TRBD1	many	TRBV28	TRBJ1-1	CASSPTGGVNTEAFF	TGTGCCAGCAGTCCAACAGGGGGCGTAAACACTGAAGCTTTCTTT
NA	many	TRBV28	TRBJ1-4	CASSPRGRSNEKLFF	TGTGCCAGCAGTCCCCGAGGGCGGTCTAATGAAAAACTGTTTTTT
TRBD2	NA	TRBV28	TRBJ2-7	CASRVRPLGPPGLAGFVASF	TGTGCCAGCAGAGTTCGACCCCTCGGACCTCCGGGACTAGCGGGGTTTGTGGCTTCGTTC
TRBD1	many	TRBV20-1	TRBJ1-6	CSALGTGVSPLHF	TGCAGTGCCCTAGGGACAGGGGTGTCACCCCTCCACTTT
NA	many	TRBV20-1	TRBJ1-5	CSARDRVFQPQHF	TGCAGTGCTAGAGATCGGGTCTTTCAGCCCCAGCATTTT
NA	many	TRBV10-3	TRBJ2-6	CAIRDPGREKSGANVLTF	TGTGCCATCAGGGACCCGGGGCGCGAAAAGTCTGGGGCCAACGTCCTGACTTTC
TRBD1	many	TRBV6-1	TRBJ2-2	CASSGRQGARSGELFF	TGTGCCAGCAGTGGTAGACAGGGGGCTCGATCCGGGGAGCTGTTTTTT
TRBD2	many	TRBV5-4	TRBJ2-7	CASSLELAENYEQYF	TGTGCCAGCAGCTTGGAACTAGCGGAGAACTACGAGCAGTACTTC
TRBD2	many	TRBV29-1	TRBJ2-5	CSVEHRSGGAETQYF	TGCAGCGTTGAACACCGTAGCGGGGGGGCCGAGACCCAGTACTTC
NA	many	TRBV9	TRBJ2-3	CASSVGRGSTDTQYF	TGTGCCAGCAGCGTGGGTCGAGGGAGCACAGATACGCAGTATTTT